One T cell receptor beta chain is described in this entry. Antigen unknown. The junction departs from germline at one end; a sequencing error may be responsible. The CDR3 length is 21 residues. Germline-derived CDR1 and CDR2 are DFQATT and SNEGSKA (reference sequence). The entry originates in a study of post-analysis software for immune sequencing data. Study-level results: Compared with controls, patients had more of five TRBV segments, including TRBV5-6, TRBV5-1 and TRBV20-1.

The TCR beta cDNA libraries contained unique molecular identifiers. TCRdb redid the calling of the PCR reads with MiXCR, one entry per CDR3 protein. The data show hundreds of thousands of distinct CDR3 sequences, roughly three fifths seen once. The sequencing input was blood. This TCR was sampled from a girl aged 2 to 9 with multiple sclerosis. The gene calls are TRBV20-1 and TRBJ2-1; D assignment may be TRBD1 or TRBD2 (5 bases each). The CDR3 protein is CSARAKPPGRRSHRSYDEQFF. CDR3 bases: TGCAGTGCTCGAGCGAAACCGCCGGGACGCCGTTCCCACCGGAGCTACGATGAGCAGTTCTTC.